This is a list of T cell receptor beta chains from one sample in a study of T-cell memory formation after mild COVID-19. TCRdb processed the 5' RACE reads anew with MiXCR; each CDR3 protein has one entry. The table includes about 290,000 distinct CDR3 sequences, about 16% detected once. Sequenced material: PBMCs or a T cell subset sorted from them (not recorded which). These TCRs come from a man younger than 35 who had mild COVID-19 (a few samples of this study predate the infection). Cell type and time point are not known. CDR3s include the opening cysteine and the closing phenylalanine or tryptophan.

J gene | V gene | CDR3 protein
TRBJ2-4 | TRBV7-9 | CASSLAGTRNIQYF
TRBJ2-5 | TRBV5-5 | CASSLGSPQETQYF
TRBJ1-6 | TRBV25-1 | CASSVKGNSPLHF
TRBJ1-6 | TRBV6-1 | CASSEGVGSYNSPLHF
TRBJ1-6 | TRBV6-5 | CASSYTRAYSPLHF
TRBJ2-1 | TRBV20-1 | CSAGRGPAYNEQFF
TRBJ1-1 | TRBV7-2 | CASNQPGQGEAFF
TRBJ1-5 | TRBV6-5 | CASSITGFQPQHF
TRBJ2-5 | TRBV27 | CASRLGALYQETQYF
TRBJ2-5 | TRBV20-1 | CSARLLAEGETQYF
TRBJ1-5 | TRBV10-3 | CAISEGVISNQPQHF
TRBJ1-6 | TRBV3-1 | CASSSGGTGMPLHF
TRBJ2-2 | TRBV19 | CASSISPGDTGELFF
TRBJ2-7 | TRBV11-2 | CASSSLQAYEQYF
TRBJ2-7 | TRBV10-3 | CAISEGGGRTYEQYF
TRBJ2-5 | TRBV11-2 | CAAGAQTQYF
TRBJ1-2 | TRBV7-2 | CASSLVSLGRFLTGPGGGYTF
TRBJ1-1 | TRBV11-2 | CASSSQGGSTEAFF
TRBJ1-1 | TRBV18 | CASSSSGQGSRWGAFF
TRBJ1-1 | TRBV4-3 | CASSRRAGADFTEAFF
TRBJ1-4 | TRBV30 | CAWSIVSEKLFF
TRBJ2-2 | TRBV5-5 | CASSLAQASNTGELFF
TRBJ1-1 | TRBV11-3 | CASSPGATEAFF
TRBJ2-5 | TRBV6-5 | CASRGLAGGAGETQYF
TRBJ2-3 | TRBV7-2 | CASSYGLVSTDTQYF
TRBJ1-1 | TRBV5-6 | CASIRAGLNTEAFF
TRBJ2-3 | TRBV7-9 | CASSRETGLAGRTDTQYF
TRBJ2-3 | TRBV3-1 | CASSQELWGTQYF
TRBJ2-3 | TRBV10-3 | CAITSNSFTDTQYF
TRBJ2-3 | TRBV4-2 | CASNLGLADTDTQYF
TRBJ2-7 | TRBV5-5 | CASSLGGNDEQYF
TRBJ1-2 | TRBV4-3 | CASSSGRYGYTF
TRBJ2-7 | TRBV4-1 | CASSQEDRGPPYEQYF
TRBJ2-3 | TRBV9 | CASSLTSGTLDTQYF
TRBJ1-2 | TRBV5-1 | CASSVDNYGYTF
TRBJ1-3 | TRBV12-3/TRBV12-4 | CASSLKDRLSDTIYF
TRBJ2-2 | TRBV6-6 | CASIQTSNANTGELFF
TRBJ2-6 | TRBV9 | CASSVQNSGANVLTF
TRBJ1-1 | TRBV6-2/TRBV6-3 | CASSPDRGLNTEAFF
TRBJ2-3 | TRBV18 | CASSPPAGSADTQYF
TRBJ1-1 | TRBV20-1 | CSATSGGANTEAFF
TRBJ2-7 | TRBV10-3 | CAISDGYEQYF
TRBJ2-5 | TRBV20-1 | CSARVPSLWETQYF
TRBJ2-5 | TRBV6-5 | CASSQDSTQYF
TRBJ2-1 | TRBV10-3 | CAIRRVGGEQFF
TRBJ1-2 | TRBV7-2 | CASSLVDRAVGYTF
TRBJ2-3 | TRBV5-5 | CASSWEEGDTQYF
TRBJ2-5 | TRBV9 | CASSVWEGGSQETQYF
TRBJ2-3 | TRBV12-3/TRBV12-4 | CASSPGSRDTQYF
TRBJ2-7 | TRBV5-6 | CASSFGFPYEQYF